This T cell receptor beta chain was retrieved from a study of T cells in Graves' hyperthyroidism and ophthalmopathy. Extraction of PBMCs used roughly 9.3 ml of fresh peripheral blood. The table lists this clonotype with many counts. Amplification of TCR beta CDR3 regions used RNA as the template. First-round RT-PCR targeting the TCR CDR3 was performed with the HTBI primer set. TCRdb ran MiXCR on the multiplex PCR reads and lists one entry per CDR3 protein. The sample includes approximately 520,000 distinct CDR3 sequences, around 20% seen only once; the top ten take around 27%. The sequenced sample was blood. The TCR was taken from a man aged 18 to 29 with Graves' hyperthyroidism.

The CDR3 protein is CASTGGAYQPQHF. The CDR3 DNA is TGTGCCAGTACAGGGGGCGCCTATCAGCCCCAGCATTTT. The rearrangement joins TRBV28 to TRBJ1-5; the match to TRBD1 covers 9 bases. V shed 9 bases, J shed 5 bases, and the junction held 5 bases outside the gene matches. CDR1 and CDR2 (germline): MDHEN, SYDVKM. The CDR3 is made up of 13 amino acids.